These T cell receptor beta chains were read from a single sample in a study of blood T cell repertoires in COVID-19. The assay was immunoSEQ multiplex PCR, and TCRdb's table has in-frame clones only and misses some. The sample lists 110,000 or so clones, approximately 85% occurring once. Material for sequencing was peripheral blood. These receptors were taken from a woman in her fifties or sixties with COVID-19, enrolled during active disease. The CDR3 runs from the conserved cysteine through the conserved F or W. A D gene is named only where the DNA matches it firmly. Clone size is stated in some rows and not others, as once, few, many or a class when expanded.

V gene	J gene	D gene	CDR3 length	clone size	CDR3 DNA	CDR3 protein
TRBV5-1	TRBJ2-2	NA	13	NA	TGCGCCAGCAGCACGGCGGTCACCGGGGAGCTGTTTTTT	CASSTAVTGELFF
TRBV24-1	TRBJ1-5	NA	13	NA	TGTGCCACCAGTGATTTGGTCTATCAGCCCCAGCATTTT	CATSDLVYQPQHF
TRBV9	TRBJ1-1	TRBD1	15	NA	TGTGCCAGCAGCGAGGGGACAGGGTGGTTCACTGAAGCTTTCTTT	CASSEGTGWFTEAFF
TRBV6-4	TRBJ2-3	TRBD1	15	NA	TGTGCCAGCAGCCTTGAGGACAGGGCCACAGATACGCAGTATTTT	CASSLEDRATDTQYF
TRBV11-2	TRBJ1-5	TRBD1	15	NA	TGTGCCAGCAGCCCCGGGACAGGGGTCAATCAGCCCCAGCATTTT	CASSPGTGVNQPQHF
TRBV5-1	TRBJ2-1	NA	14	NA	TGCGCCAGCAGCTTGGCCCGTCGGGGCAATGAGCAGTTCTTC	CASSLARRGNEQFF
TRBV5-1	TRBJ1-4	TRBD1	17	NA	TGCGCCAGCAGCTTCCTCGGGACAGGGGTGAGAGATGAAAAACTGTTTTTT	CASSFLGTGVRDEKLFF
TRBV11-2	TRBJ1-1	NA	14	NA	TGTGCCAGCAGCTTTGGGTGGAGGAACACTGAAGCTTTCTTT	CASSFGWRNTEAFF
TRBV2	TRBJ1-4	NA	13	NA	TGTGCCAGCAGAGCCGACGTAGGGGATAAACTGTTTTTT	CASRADVGDKLFF
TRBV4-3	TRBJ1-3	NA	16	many	TGCGCCAGCAGCCCCGGACAGCCCTACTCTGGAAACACCATATATTTT	CASSPGQPYSGNTIYF
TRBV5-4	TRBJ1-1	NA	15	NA	TGTGCCAGCAGCTTGGCGGGTGCCGAGTTCACTGAAGCTTTCTTT	CASSLAGAEFTEAFF
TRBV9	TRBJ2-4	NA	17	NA	TGTGCCAGCAGCGTAGCTTCCGAGAGGGCGGGGTCAAACATTCAGTACTTC	CASSVASERAGSNIQYF
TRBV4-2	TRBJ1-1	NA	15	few	TGTGCCAGCAGCCCCCTGGAGAGGAGGGTTACTGAAGCTTTCTTT	CASSPLERRVTEAFF
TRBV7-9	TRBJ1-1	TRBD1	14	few	TGTGCCAGCAGCCTTGCACAGGGGATAGATGAAGCTTTCTTT	CASSLAQGIDEAFF
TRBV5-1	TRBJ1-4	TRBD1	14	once	TGCGCCAGCAGGAAAGGAGGGGGCGAAGAAAAACTGTTTTTT	CASRKGGGEEKLFF
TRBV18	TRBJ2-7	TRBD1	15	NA	TGTGCCAGCTCCTCCAAGGACAGGGGTTCCTACGAGCAGTACTTC	CASSSKDRGSYEQYF
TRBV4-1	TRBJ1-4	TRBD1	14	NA	TGCGCCAGCAGCTCCGGACAGGGGAATGAAAAACTGTTTTTT	CASSSGQGNEKLFF